The T cell receptor beta chain described here comes from a study of shared clonotypes between healthy human individuals (dated by TCRdb to 2018 to 2021). Regarding the study in general: The cohort comprised a couple of women and a few men aged 18 to 49 years. Per donor, leukapheresis produced somewhere between about 0.9 and 10 billion PBMCs. Libraries were prepared and TCR repertoires were sequenced by different laboratories using diverse techniques, in order to increase sequencing depth and limit assay-specific biases. Blood TCR repertoires of 5 or 6 healthy adults were deeply sequenced to estimate repertoire size and the extent of clonotype sharing between individuals. Beyond this particular receptor, the publication reports: Because the study included only a small number of donors, the genetic and exposure-history diversity represented was limited. Only blood was sampled, and tissue TCR repertoires likely differ from those in blood. Pairwise subsampling indicated that sequencing depth was expected to affect the degree of clonotype sharing among donors.

Counted from cysteine to phenylalanine, this CDR3 has 14 amino acids. The entry retains the CDR3 DNA only, 42 bases that are in frame from base 1. V lost 1 base and J lost 5 bases; the stretch between them is 11 bases long. Reading the germline V gene gives CDR1 LGHNA and CDR2 YSLEER. The donors were healthy, HIV-negative adults who had no recently reported acute infections or vaccinations. Every donor was a Caucasian adult living in Nashville, Tennessee, USA. For unsorted samples, roughly 91 million PBMCs were counted, and genomic DNA was extracted using the QIAamp DNA Blood Mini kit. After blood collection by leukapheresis, PBMCs were isolated using Ficoll-Histopaque density gradient centrifugation and then cryopreserved in the vapor phase of liquid nitrogen. Using the deep immunoSEQ assay, TCR CDR3 regions were amplified from genomic DNA by multiplex PCR. Extracted genomic DNA from each cell subset was spread evenly across all wells of several immunoSEQ 96-well plates, with each plate serving as a replicate. For unsorted PBMC, each replicate PCR was loaded with approximately 0.3 ug genomic DNA, equivalent to about 30,000 T cell genomes. Ten immunoSEQ deep assay plates were used to sequence the unsorted PBMC genomic DNA. The purified libraries were quantified using a Qubit 3.0 fluorometer, sized with a Bioanalyzer 2100, and then quantified again using the KAPA Library Quantification kit. A separate single-read 150-cycle Illumina NextSeq 550 flow cell was used to sequence each immunoSEQ 96-well plate. Regarding the original processing steps: The immunoSEQ output contained only junctional sequences without quality scores, so filtering could not match that applied to full-length reads. To assign V/J genes and CDR3, sequences were annotated using PyIR, a Python wrapper for IgBLAST v1.9, with IMGT germline references. Any read was removed if the V/J assignment was weak (E-value above 1e-6), the CDR3 was missing, or the read contained stop codons, out-of-frame junctions, or ambiguous translated residues. A V3J clonotype was defined by an identical inferred V gene, J gene, and CDR3 amino acid sequence. Percentage overlap between repertoires was computed as shared unique clonotypes divided by the size of the smaller repertoire. Three approaches were used to assess repertoire richness: RTK rarefaction, the Chao1 estimator, and Recon v2.1 estimates of unobserved clonotypes. This immuneACCESS table, as held by TCRdb, lists in-frame sequences with V and J called but not all clones. Of the missing ones, under half trace to an unresolved V gene in checked studies; the others have no known cause. That table supplies the V and J calls and clone size; D and trimming were determined from the DNA. The table for this sample lists over 400,000 clones; 81% of them were counted only once. The leading ten clones occupy 10% to 15% of the sample.

On this clone: Its specific antigen is unknown. Per-base qualities were not stored, and no clone one base away is much larger.

This clonotype was obtained from a woman in her thirties or forties in good health. Some clones in this sample may be carry-over from other donors' samples. The sequence links TRBV4-3 to TRBJ2-5; no D gene call is confident. Sequenced sample: PBMCs. The DNA sequence is TGCGCCAGCAGCCAAGCCGCAGGCTGGGAGACCCAGTACTTC. Its coded protein is CASSQAAGWETQYF.